This T cell receptor beta chain was retrieved from a study of blood T cell repertoires in COVID-19. The overall study: The United States, Italy and Spain supplied acute and convalescent COVID-19 samples.

The germline gives CDR1 GTSNPN, CDR2 SVGIG (reference sequence). V gave up 3 bases and J gave up 9 bases; unmatched junction bases: 5. This CDR3 is built from 12 residues. Per the study methods: Researchers report that nucleated cell counts were estimated from reference gene primer amplification. Sequenced by immunoSEQ multiplex PCR; TCRdb stores in-frame clones only, minus some. V and J calls and clone size are copied from that table; D and trimming were computed from the DNA. The sample contains over 250,000 clones, 88% of which appear only once. Sequenced: peripheral blood. This sequence originates from a man in his sixties who had recovered from COVID-19. The rearrangement links TRBV30 to TRBJ2-1; TRBD2 matches 7 bases. The CDR3 coding sequence is TGTGCCTGGAGCGGGGGGAGGAGTGAGCAGTTCTTC. Residues: CAWSGGRSEQFF.